The TCR beta chain under discussion was sequenced for a study of T cells in Graves' hyperthyroidism and ophthalmopathy. Study conclusions and caveats: Blood shared most expanded thyroid clonotypes above 0.001.

The CDR3 consists of 14 residues. Germline CDR1 LNHDA, CDR2 SQIVND (reference sequence). The V gene end was trimmed by 5 bases and the J gene end by 6 bases; junction bases not matched to a gene: 6. Thyroid ultrasound, orbital computed tomography, clinical symptoms, and serum thyroxine and TRAb underpinned diagnoses. TCR beta CDR3 regions were amplified from RNA. In the first-round RT-PCR of the TCR CDR3, the HTBI primer set was used. Each CDR3 protein is one row after TCRdb ran MiXCR on the multiplex PCR reads. The table records over 700,000 distinct CDR3 sequences, 35% to 45% of them present only once. This clonotype has ten or more counts. Its specificity is not known.

The TCR was taken from a man between 18 and 35 years old with Graves' hyperthyroidism. The chain joins TRBV19 to TRBJ1-5; 8 nucleotides align to TRBD1. Source material: blood. The DNA for the CDR3 is TGTGCCAGTAGTCCCGGACAGGGAACTCAGCCCCAGCATTTT. Encoded protein: CASSPGQGTQPQHF.